Shown below are 30 T cell receptor beta chains from a single sample sequenced in a study of CD8 T cells in ankylosing spondylitis. MiXCR, run by TCRdb on the 5' RACE reads, gives a single entry per CDR3 protein. The data show under 150,000 distinct CDR3 sequences, more than 9.5% seen once. The specimen was blood, either unsorted or a sorted T cell fraction (not recorded which). The receptors were sampled from a female donor with ankylosing spondylitis or in good health (not recorded which).

On this clonotype: A clone one base away is much larger, so this may be a read error. The chain joins TRBV11-2 to TRBJ2-3, with no clear D. Germline V lookup: CDR1 SGHAT, CDR2 FQNNGV. This CDR3 comprises 14 residues. V lost 0 bases to trimming and J lost 7 bases, with 11 bases between them. CDR3 in DNA: TGTGCCAGCAGCTTAGATTGCGCAGCATATACGCAGTATTTT. Translating it yields CASSLDCAAYTQYF.

This clonotype was detected ten times or more. This chain connects TRBV2 to TRBJ2-4; D could derive from TRBD1 or TRBD2 (5 bases each). CDR1 is SNHLY, CDR2 FYNNEI, per germline. V dropped 4 bases and J dropped 6 bases, with 13 bases sitting between them. This CDR3 has 14 residues. CDR3 nucleotide sequence: TGTGCCAGCAGTGTGTTGGGGACCCTAAACATTCAGTACTTC. Translating gives CASSVLGTLNIQYF.

This clonotype was counted many times. The chain joins TRBV29-1 to TRBJ1-4; D is unresolved. V lost 2 bases to trimming and J lost 6 bases, with 13 bases between them. Germline V gene sequence: CDR1 SQVTM, CDR2 ANQGSEA. CDR3 size: 14 residues. CDR3 amino acids: CSVELAGRDEKLFF. CDR3 coding DNA: TGCAGCGTTGAATTGGCGGGGAGAGATGAAAAACTGTTTTTT.

This clonotype was observed at least ten times. The rearrangement joins TRBV12-3 or TRBV12-4 to TRBJ2-7; TRBD1 is a possible D gene (6 bases). The CDR3 totals 12 residues. Trimming took off 6 bases at V and 6 bases at J, with 12 bases between the two ends. CDR3 residues: CASSATGCEQYF. The CDR3 DNA reads as TGTGCCAGCAGCGCTACAGGGTGCGAGCAGTACTTC.

This clonotype was detected many times. This rearrangement joins TRBV7-2 to TRBJ1-1; no clear D. This CDR3 is 14 amino acids long. The V and J ends lost 6 bases and 5 bases respectively, with 16 bases between them. The germline CDR1 and CDR2 sequences are SGHTA and FQGNSA. This CDR3 is CASSSSHSGTEAFF. The CDR3 nucleotides read TGTGCCAGCAGTTCTAGCCACAGTGGAACTGAAGCTTTCTTT.

The chain carries TRBV30 and TRBJ2-1; no definite D call. In germline, CDR1 is GTSNPN, CDR2 SVGIG (reference sequence). This CDR3 comprises 11 residues. Trimming took off 2 bases at V and 8 bases at J, with 7 bases between the two ends. The CDR3 bases are TGTGCCTGGAGTTCACAGTATGAGCAGTTCTTC. Translating gives CAWSSQYEQFF.

At least ten counts were recorded for this clonotype. CDR3 loop: CATSKDQETQYF. The CDR3 nucleotides are TGTGCCACCAGTAAGGACCAAGAGACCCAGTACTTC. The V and J genes are TRBV15 and TRBJ2-5; D remains unclear. Germline V gene sequence: CDR1 LNHNV, CDR2 YYDKDF (reference sequence). The CDR3 covers 12 residues. V shed 6 bases and J shed 0 bases, with 5 bases lying between them.

V and J are TRBV29-1 and TRBJ2-7, with a weak D call TRBD1 (5 bases). This CDR3 spans 12 amino acids. Germline V gene lookup returns CDR1 SQVTM and CDR2 ANQGSEA. Between the trimmed V and J ends, which lost 5 bases and 2 bases, there was a span of 10 bases. In DNA, the CDR3 is TGCAGCGTTCTGACAGATACCTACGAGCAGTACTTC. This codes for CSVLTDTYEQYF.

Ten or more counts support this clonotype. The chain employs TRBV2 and TRBJ2-2, with TRBD2 as a possible D gene (5 bases). This CDR3 comprises 14 residues. The germline gives CDR1 SNHLY, CDR2 FYNNEI. Trimming took 6 bases from V and 0 from J, leaving 8 bases between them. DNA for the CDR3: TGTGCCAGCAGCGGGGTCTCGAACACCGGGGAGCTGTTTTTT. Encoded protein: CASSGVSNTGELFF.

There are many counts of this clonotype. The gene calls are TRBV20-1 and TRBJ2-3; TRBD2 aligns across 8 bases. Germline V gives CDR1 DFQATT, CDR2 SNEGSKA (reference sequence). This CDR3 comprises 15 residues. V lost 5 bases to trimming and J lost 6 bases; unmatched junction nucleotides: 13. The chain's CDR3 is CSASRGGSLGDTQYF. The CDR3 bases are TGCAGTGCTTCCCGGGGGGGGAGCCTCGGGGATACGCAGTATTTT.

This sequence joins TRBV4-1 and TRBJ1-3, with 8 bases lining up with TRBD1. Germline assignment: CDR1 MGHRA and CDR2 YSYEKL. J gave up 6 bases and V 4 bases, and 8 bases lay outside the gene matches. This CDR3 region has 15 residues. The DNA for the CDR3 is TGCGCCAGCAGCCTGCCGACAGGGGCGGAAAACACCATATATTTT. It is translated as CASSLPTGAENTIYF.

This clonotype was recorded many times. The chain joins TRBV3-1 to TRBJ2-7; tentative D call: TRBD1 (5 bases). The germline V gene has CDR1 LGHDT and CDR2 YNNKEL (reference sequence). CDR3 size: 15 residues. Trimming left V 0 bases short and J 1 base short, with 10 bases between. CDR3 amino acids: CASSQEGALSYEQYF. As DNA, the CDR3 is TGTGCCAGCAGCCAAGAAGGGGCCCTTTCCTACGAGCAGTACTTC.

This clonotype showed up many times. The chain recombines TRBV7-8 with TRBJ2-7, with 8 positions matching TRBD1. Germline lookup yields CDR1 SGHVS and CDR2 FQNEAQ. The V gene end was trimmed by 5 bases and the J gene end by 3 bases; junction bases not matched to a gene: 6. This CDR3 region has 14 residues. CDR3 sequence: CASSPKTGDYEQYF. The CDR3 region has the DNA TGTGCCAGCAGCCCGAAGACAGGGGACTACGAGCAGTACTTC. Drawing the rest from reference TRBV7-8 and TRBJ2-7, the complete variable domain is GAGVSQSPRYKVAKRGQDVALRCDPISGHVSLFWYQQALGQGPEFLTYFQNEAQLDKSGLPSDRFFAERPEGSVSTLKIQRTQQEDSAVYLCASSPKTGDYEQYFGPGTRLTVT.

Turning to this clonotype: A much larger clone differs by one base, so this may be a read error. This sequence joins TRBV18 and TRBJ2-1; 7 bases agree with TRBD1. Germline V gives CDR1 KGHSH, CDR2 LQKENI. CDR3 length: 15 residues. CDR3 residues: CASSPNRGSYKEQFF. CDR3 nucleotides: TGTGCCAGCTCACCTAACAGGGGCTCCTACAAAGAGCAGTTCTTC.

This clonotype was recorded a few times. This chain joins TRBV6-6 and TRBJ2-3; D remains unclear. The CDR3 contains 14 residues. Germline values: CDR1 MNHNY, CDR2 SVGAGI (reference sequence). V lost 4 bases, J lost 4 bases, and 12 bases lay in between. The DNA of the CDR3 is TGTGCCAGCAGTTCCAGGATCCCCCCAGATACGCAGTATTTT. Amino acids: CASSSRIPPDTQYF.

This clonotype showed up many times. This sequence joins TRBV9 and TRBJ1-4; 11 nucleotides align to TRBD1. The CDR3 runs 16 residues. Per the germline V gene, CDR1 is SGDLS and CDR2 is YYNGEE. V shed 4 bases and J 8 bases; nucleotides not matched to a gene: 10. The CDR3 DNA reads as TGTGCCAGCAGCTCCCGGACAGGGGGCCAAGGGGAAAAACTGTTTTTT. Its translation: CASSSRTGGQGEKLFF. Together with reference TRBV9 and TRBJ1-4, the CDR3 gives the full variable domain: DSGVTQTPKHLITATGQRVTLRCSPRSGDLSVYWYQQSLDQGLQFLIQYYNGEERAKGNILERFSAQQFPDLHSELNLSSLELGDSALYFCASSSRTGGQGEKLFFGSGTQLSVL.

This clonotype was detected ten times or more. The chain combines TRBV5-1 with TRBJ2-1; the match to TRBD2 covers 13 bases. V lost 4 bases, J lost 0 bases, and 1 base stayed unmatched. Germline V gives CDR1 SGHRS, CDR2 YFSETQ. The length of the CDR3 is 16 residues. CDR3 sequence reads: CASSGLAGVSYNEQFF. CDR3 DNA sequence: TGCGCCAGCAGCGGACTAGCGGGAGTCTCCTACAATGAGCAGTTCTTC.

This clonotype was observed at least ten times. The junction shows a germline mismatch at one end, possibly a read error. This chain connects TRBV7-8 to TRBJ2-7; 9 bases match TRBD2. CDR3 length: 15 residues. CDR1 and CDR2 (germline): SGHVS, FQNEAQ. CDR3 loop: CSSSLRSSGVYEQYF. The CDR3, as DNA: TGTTCCAGCAGCTTAAGGTCTAGCGGGGTCTACGAGCAGTACTTC.

This clonotype appeared many times. The J gene is TRBJ2-7, the V gene TRBV20-1; 14 positions match TRBD2. CDR3 size: 14 residues. Trimming at V came to 5 bases and at J to 5 bases, leaving 5 bases not matched to a gene. The germline CDR1 and CDR2 sequences are DFQATT and SNEGSKA (reference sequence). The CDR3 reads CSASRTSGRHEQYF. The CDR3 nucleotides read TGCAGTGCTTCCAGGACTAGCGGGAGGCACGAGCAGTACTTC.

Note on this clonotype: A much larger clone lies a single base off, so this may be a read error. V gene TRBV2 combines with J gene TRBJ1-5; D remains ambiguous. V shed 6 bases and J shed 4 bases, with 10 bases lying between them. This CDR3 has 13 amino acids. Germline V gene lookup returns CDR1 SNHLY and CDR2 FYNNEI. CDR3 coding DNA: TGTGCCAGCAGCGACCCGCGAAATCAGCCCCAGCATTTT. Translation gives CASSDPRNQPQHF.

This clonotype showed up many times. This chain uses TRBV5-1 with TRBJ1-1; D call uncertain. This CDR3 has 14 amino acids. Germline values: CDR1 SGHRS, CDR2 YFSETQ. With 1 base removed from V and 4 bases from J, the gap between germline ends came to 11 bases. The CDR3 region is CASSLNRGATEAFF. CDR3 DNA: TGCGCCAGCAGCTTGAACCGGGGAGCCACTGAAGCTTTCTTT.

This clonotype has at least ten counts. The chain has TRBV3-1 and TRBJ2-1; the D is unclear. CDR1 is LGHDT, CDR2 YNNKEL, per germline (reference sequence). The CDR3 is 11 amino acids. Trimming cost V 4 bases and J 9 bases, with 7 bases left between them. CDR3 nucleotides: TGTGCCAGCAGCCTGTGGGGTGAGCAGTTCTTC. This gives the protein CASSLWGEQFF.

This clonotype was seen more than once but under ten times. This chain joins TRBV5-4 and TRBJ2-3; a weak D match, TRBD1 (5 bases). The germline V and J ends were trimmed by 1 base and 7 bases, with 13 bases remaining between them. CDR1 is SGHNT, CDR2 YYREEE, per germline (reference sequence). This CDR3 has 14 residues. The CDR3 loop is CASSLNWGANTQYF. As DNA, the CDR3 is TGTGCCAGCAGCTTGAACTGGGGCGCGAATACGCAGTATTTT.

This clonotype occurred many times. The gene calls are TRBV20-1 and TRBJ2-7; 7 bases agree with TRBD2. The V and J ends lost 6 bases and 0 bases, in that order; junction bases with no gene match: 5. This CDR3 has 13 amino acids. CDR1 is DFQATT and CDR2 is SNEGSKA in the germline V gene (reference sequence). The CDR3 sequence: CSARGTNSYEQYF. In DNA, the CDR3 is TGCAGTGCCCGGGGGACTAACTCCTACGAGCAGTACTTC.

This clonotype was counted at least ten times. The rearrangement uses TRBV4-1 and TRBJ2-5; D call uncertain. The germline CDR1 and CDR2 sequences are MGHRA and YSYEKL. V was shortened by 0 bases and J by 9 bases, with 11 bases between the two germline ends. This CDR3 spans 13 amino acids. The CDR3 DNA sequence: TGCGCCAGCAGCCAAGACAAGGGATCGGCCCAGTACTTC. Translating gives CASSQDKGSAQYF.

To note about this clonotype: This CDR3 is missing its conserved last phenylalanine or tryptophan, likely due to a read error. The V call is TRBV9, the J call TRBJ2-1; TRBD2 aligns across 8 bases. The CDR3 has 14 amino acids. The germline V gene encodes CDR1 SGDLS and CDR2 YYNGEE. Trimming cost V 7 bases and J 7 bases; bases outside gene matches: 10. This CDR3 reads CASGAGGGLNEQFL. The CDR3 DNA follows: TGTGCCAGCGGAGCGGGCGGGGGGTTAAATGAGCAGTTCTTA.

The V and J genes are TRBV7-3 and TRBJ1-5; D unclear. The CDR3 is 14 amino acids. Germline values: CDR1 SGHTA, CDR2 FQGTGA. Between the trimmed V and J ends, which lost 3 bases and 7 bases, there was a span of 13 bases. The CDR3 nucleotides read TGTGCCAGCAGCTTCCGGCCCGAGGGCCAGCCCCAGCATTTT. Protein sequence: CASSFRPEGQPQHF.

The chain joins TRBV6-2 or TRBV6-3 to TRBJ1-2, with 10 bases aligning to TRBD1. V shed 5 bases, J shed 5 bases, and the junction held 5 bases outside the gene matches. The CDR3 length is 14 residues. Germline assignment: CDR1 MNHEY and CDR2 SVGEGT. CDR3 in DNA: TGTGCCAGCAGTCGACAGGGGGCCCAGTATGGCTACACCTTC. Amino acids: CASSRQGAQYGYTF.

The DNA for the CDR3 is TGTGCCAGCCGACGCCGGGAGTTCGGAAACACCATATATTTT. Protein sequence: CASRRREFGNTIYF. The rearrangement uses TRBV19 and TRBJ1-3; D uncertain. V lost 9 bases and J lost 4, with 16 bases in between. The germline CDR1 and CDR2 sequences are LNHDA and SQIVND (reference sequence). The CDR3 sequence is 14 residues long.

This clonotype was seen at least ten times. V is TRBV11-2 and J is TRBJ1-6; D gene unclear. The CDR3 totals 17 residues. The V gene lost 5 bases and the J gene lost 2 bases, with 16 bases spanning the gap. Germline CDR1 SGHAT, CDR2 FQNNGV. CDR3 DNA sequence: TGTGCCAGCAGCCGCGAGCTTTCTGGCCCCTATAATTCACCCCTCCACTTT. Translated: CASSRELSGPYNSPLHF.